The 11 T cell receptor beta chains given below trace back to one sample, sequenced in a study of CD8+CD57+ T cells in acquired aplastic anemia. The template for TCR beta VDJ and CDR3 sequence profiling was genomic DNA. Each CDR3 protein is one row after TCRdb ran MiXCR on the reads. The sample has more than 250,000 distinct CDR3 sequences; approximately 55% are singletons. Sequencing was done on a sample of sorted CD4+, CD8+, or CD8+CD57+ T cells (not recorded which) from PBMCs. These receptors came from a human donor with severe aplastic anemia or a healthy control (not recorded which).

The chain is built from TRBV7-2 and TRBJ1-1; D remains unclear. From germline, CDR1 is SGHTA and CDR2 FQGNSA. The CDR3 is made up of 15 amino acids. Trimming removed 1 base at V and 1 base at J, with 10 bases between. The chain's CDR3 is CASSLEGSPNTEAFF. As DNA, the CDR3 is TGTGCCAGCAGCTTAGAGGGTTCCCCGAACACTGAAGCTTTCTTT.

This chain joins TRBV19 and TRBJ2-7; D possibly corresponds to TRBD1 (7 bases). Germline V CDR1 and CDR2: LNHDA, SQIVND (reference sequence). The CDR3 extends over 14 amino acids. With 5 bases removed from V and 1 base from J, the gap between germline ends came to 12 bases. The CDR3 DNA reads as TGTGCCAGTAGTTCGACAGGGAGGTCCTACGAGCAGTACTTC. It specifies CASSSTGRSYEQYF.

The chain links TRBV7-6 to TRBJ1-4; D remains unclear. The CDR3 contains 14 residues. Germline loops: CDR1 SGHVS, CDR2 FNYEAQ. Between the trimmed V and J ends, which lost 2 bases and 3 bases, there was a span of 7 bases. The CDR3 spells CASSLRASNEKLFF. CDR3 in DNA: TGTGCCAGCAGCTTAAGAGCGTCTAATGAAAAACTGTTTTTT.

The rearrangement uses TRBV7-2 and TRBJ2-7; 8 nucleotides agree with TRBD2. The ends lost 1 base at V and 3 bases at J; junction bases unmatched: 5. This CDR3 comprises 15 residues. Germline V gene sequence: CDR1 SGHTA, CDR2 FQGNSA. CDR3 DNA: TGTGCCAGCAGCTTAGTCGGGGGGGGAGGCTACGAGCAGTACTTC. Its translation: CASSLVGGGGYEQYF.

The rearrangement links TRBV9 to TRBJ2-7; 10 bases map to TRBD1. The CDR3 length is 14 residues. Germline trimming cut 4 bases from V and 5 bases from J; bases unmatched to any gene: 6. Per the germline V gene, CDR1 is SGDLS and CDR2 is YYNGEE. This chain's CDR3 is CASSPTGTGDEQYF. The CDR3 region has the DNA TGTGCCAGCAGCCCGACCGGGACAGGGGACGAGCAGTACTTC.

This clonotype was counted ten times or more. The rearrangement links TRBV28 to TRBJ2-7, with D maybe TRBD1 (5 bases). Germline lookup yields CDR1 MDHEN and CDR2 SYDVKM. CDR3 length equals 12 residues. Trimming left V 8 bases short and J 1 base short, with 9 bases between. CDR3 coding DNA: TGTGCCAGCTGGGGCCTGTCCTACGAGCAGTACTTC. This encodes CASWGLSYEQYF.

About this clonotype itself: Given the absence of the conserved phenylalanine or tryptophan at the CDR3 end, a read error is likely. V is TRBV2 and J is TRBJ2-5; TRBD2 matches 8 bases. Germline assignment: CDR1 SNHLY and CDR2 FYNNEI. J gave up 5 bases and V 5 bases, and 1 base lay outside the gene matches. This CDR3 is 12 amino acids long. The CDR3 nucleotides are TGTGCCAGCAGTCGGGGGGGTGAGACCCAGTACCTC. Encoded protein: CASSRGGETQYL.

The chain is built from TRBV2 and TRBJ2-7; perhaps D is TRBD1 or TRBD2 (5 bases each). V lost 6 bases and J lost 1, with 10 bases in between. The V gene's germline CDR1 is SNHLY and CDR2 FYNNEI. The CDR3 sequence is 13 residues long. The chain's CDR3 is CASSREFSYEQYF. For the CDR3, the DNA is TGTGCCAGCAGCAGGGAGTTTTCCTACGAGCAGTACTTC. The full variable domain, with the rest looked up from reference TRBV2 and TRBJ2-7, is EPEVTQTPSHQVTQMGQEVILRCVPISNHLYFYWYRQILGQKVEFLVSFYNNEISEKSEIFDDQFSVERPDGSNFTLKIRSTKLEDSAMYFCASSREFSYEQYFGPGTRLTVT.

The table lists this clonotype with a count of one. The rearrangement uses TRBV2 and TRBJ2-5; 7 bases are shared with TRBD2. The trim removed 1 base at V and 9 bases at J, leaving 2 bases unmatched. The CDR3 runs to 12 residues. The germline V gene encodes CDR1 SNHLY and CDR2 FYNNEI. The CDR3 sequence is CASSEVGGAQYF. In DNA form, the CDR3 reads TGTGCCAGCAGTGAAGTGGGGGGGGCCCAGTACTTC.

The chain employs TRBV24-1 and TRBJ2-3; 12 positions agree with TRBD1. V gave up 6 bases and J gave up 1 base; unmatched junction bases: 7. Per the germline V gene, CDR1 is KGHDR and CDR2 is SFDVKD. This CDR3 contains 17 residues. The CDR3 loop is CATSLGTGGAGTDTQYF. CDR3 sequence (DNA): TGTGCCACCAGTCTCGGGACAGGGGGCGCAGGCACAGATACGCAGTATTTT.

This clonotype was found many times. The rearrangement joins TRBV12-5 to TRBJ1-3, with TRBD1 matching over 7 bases. Trimming removed 1 base from V and 2 bases from J; junction bases left unmatched: 11. The length of the CDR3 is 18 residues. Germline CDR1 is LGHNT and CDR2 is FRNRAP. CDR3 in DNA: TGTGCTAGTGGTTTGGACCCTCGCCTTGACAGGGCTGGAAACACCATATATTTT. It encodes CASGLDPRLDRAGNTIYF.